These 2 T cell receptor beta chains were all obtained from the same sample, sequenced in a study of CD8 T cells in ankylosing spondylitis. The study's findings and limits: A TCR beta motif of fewer than ten highly homologous variants seemed to mark ankylosing spondylitis blood.

These receptors' targets are unknown. Using its own MiXCR run on the 5' RACE reads, TCRdb lists one record per CDR3 protein. The sample consists of over 700,000 distinct CDR3 sequences, 15% to 20% of them appearing once. The source material was blood, either unsorted or a sorted T cell fraction (not recorded which). These TCRs come from a male donor with ankylosing spondylitis.

The gene calls are TRBV20-1 and TRBJ2-7; TRBD2 matches at 8 bases. CDR1 and CDR2 from the germline V gene are DFQATT and SNEGSKA (reference sequence). V trimming: 0 bases; J trimming: 2 bases; junction bases outside the gene matches: 9. The CDR3 covers 16 residues. The DNA of the CDR3 is TGCAGTGCTAGAGATCTGGTCGGGAGGGACGCCTACGAGCAGTACTTC. Translated, it gives CSARDLVGRDAYEQYF.

The genes are TRBV20-1 and TRBJ1-2; unclear D gene. Trimming pared 0 bases from V and 7 bases from J, leaving 12 bases between. Germline-derived CDR1 and CDR2 are DFQATT and SNEGSKA (reference sequence). This CDR3 is built from 13 residues. In DNA form, the CDR3 reads TGCAGTGCTAGAGATTCCCGGGATCGTGGCTACACCTTC. This sequence encodes CSARDSRDRGYTF.